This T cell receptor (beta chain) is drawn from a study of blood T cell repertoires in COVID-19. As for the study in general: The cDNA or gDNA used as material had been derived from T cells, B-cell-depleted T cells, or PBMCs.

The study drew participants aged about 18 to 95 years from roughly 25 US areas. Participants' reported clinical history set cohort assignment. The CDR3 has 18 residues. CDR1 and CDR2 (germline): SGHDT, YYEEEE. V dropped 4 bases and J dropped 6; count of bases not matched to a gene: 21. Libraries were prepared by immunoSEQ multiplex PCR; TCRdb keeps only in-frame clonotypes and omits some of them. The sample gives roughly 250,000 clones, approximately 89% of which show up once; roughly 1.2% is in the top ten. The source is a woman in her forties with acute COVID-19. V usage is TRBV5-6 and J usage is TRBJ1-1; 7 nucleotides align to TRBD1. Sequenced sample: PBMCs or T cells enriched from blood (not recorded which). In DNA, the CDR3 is TGTGCCAGCAGCCGGCAAACAGGGGTGTATGGATTTTTCGCTGAAGCTTTCTTT. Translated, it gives CASSRQTGVYGFFAEAFF.